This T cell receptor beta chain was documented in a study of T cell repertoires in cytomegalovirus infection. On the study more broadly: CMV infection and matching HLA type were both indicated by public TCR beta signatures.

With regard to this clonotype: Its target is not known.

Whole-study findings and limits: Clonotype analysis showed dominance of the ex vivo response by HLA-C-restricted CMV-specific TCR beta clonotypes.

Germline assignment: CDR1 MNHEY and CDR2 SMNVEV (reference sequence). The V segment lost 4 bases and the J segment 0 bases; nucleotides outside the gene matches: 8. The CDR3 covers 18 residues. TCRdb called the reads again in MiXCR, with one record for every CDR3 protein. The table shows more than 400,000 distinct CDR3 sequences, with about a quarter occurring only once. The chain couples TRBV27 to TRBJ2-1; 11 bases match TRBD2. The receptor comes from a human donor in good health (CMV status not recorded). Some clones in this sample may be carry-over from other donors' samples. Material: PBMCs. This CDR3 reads CASSSLSSGRSSYNEQFF. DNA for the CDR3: TGTGCCAGCAGTTCGCTCTCTAGCGGGAGGAGCTCCTACAATGAGCAGTTCTTC.